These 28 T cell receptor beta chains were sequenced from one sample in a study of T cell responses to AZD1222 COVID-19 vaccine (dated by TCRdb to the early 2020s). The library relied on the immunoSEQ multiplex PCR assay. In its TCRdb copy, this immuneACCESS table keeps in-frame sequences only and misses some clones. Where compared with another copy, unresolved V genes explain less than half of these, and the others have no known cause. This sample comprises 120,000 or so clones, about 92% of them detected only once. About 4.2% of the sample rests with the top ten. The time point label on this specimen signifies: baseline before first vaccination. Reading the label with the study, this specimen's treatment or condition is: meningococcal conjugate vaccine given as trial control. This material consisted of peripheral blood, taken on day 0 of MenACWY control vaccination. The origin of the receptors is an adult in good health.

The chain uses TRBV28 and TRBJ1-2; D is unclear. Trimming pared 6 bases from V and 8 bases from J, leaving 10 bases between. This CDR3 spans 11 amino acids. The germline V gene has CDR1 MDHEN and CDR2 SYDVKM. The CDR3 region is CASRSGEGYTF. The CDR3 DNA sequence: TGTGCCAGCAGGTCTGGGGAGGGCTACACCTTC.

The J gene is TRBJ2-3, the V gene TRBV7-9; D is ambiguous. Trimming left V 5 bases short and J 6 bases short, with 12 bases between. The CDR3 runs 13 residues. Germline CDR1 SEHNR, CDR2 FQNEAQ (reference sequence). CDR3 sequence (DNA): TGTGCCAGCAGCCCGCGATCGGCGGATACGCAGTATTTT. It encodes CASSPRSADTQYF.

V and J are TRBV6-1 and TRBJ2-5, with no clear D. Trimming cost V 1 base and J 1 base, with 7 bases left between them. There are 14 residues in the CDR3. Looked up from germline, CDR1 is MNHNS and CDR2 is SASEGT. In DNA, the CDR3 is TGTGCCAGCAGTGAAGATTGGAGCCAAGAGACCCAGTACTTC. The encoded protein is CASSEDWSQETQYF.

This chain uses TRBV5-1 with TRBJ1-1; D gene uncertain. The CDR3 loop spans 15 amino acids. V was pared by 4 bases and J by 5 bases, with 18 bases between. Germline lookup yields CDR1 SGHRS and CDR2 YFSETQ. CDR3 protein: CASSPAPWGMTEAFF. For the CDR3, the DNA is TGCGCCAGCAGCCCGGCCCCATGGGGAATGACTGAAGCTTTCTTT.

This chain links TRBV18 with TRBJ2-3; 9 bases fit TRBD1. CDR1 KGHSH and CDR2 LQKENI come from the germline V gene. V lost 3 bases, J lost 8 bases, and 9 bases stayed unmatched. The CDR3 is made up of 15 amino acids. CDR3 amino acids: CASSPATGGISTQYF. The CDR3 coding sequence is TGTGCCAGCTCACCCGCAACAGGGGGCATTAGTACGCAGTATTTT. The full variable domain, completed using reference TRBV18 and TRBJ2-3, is NAGVMQNPRHLVRRRGQEARLRCSPMKGHSHVYWYRQLPEEGLKFMVYLQKENIIDESGMPKERFSAEFPKEGPSILRIQQVVRGDSAAYFCASSPATGGISTQYFGPGTRLTVL.

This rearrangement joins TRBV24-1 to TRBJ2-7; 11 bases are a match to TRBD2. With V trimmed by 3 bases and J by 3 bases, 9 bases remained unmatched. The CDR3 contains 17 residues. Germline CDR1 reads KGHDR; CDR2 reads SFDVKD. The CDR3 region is CATSDETGTSGRYEQYF. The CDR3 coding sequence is TGTGCCACCAGTGATGAGACCGGGACTAGCGGACGCTACGAGCAGTACTTC.

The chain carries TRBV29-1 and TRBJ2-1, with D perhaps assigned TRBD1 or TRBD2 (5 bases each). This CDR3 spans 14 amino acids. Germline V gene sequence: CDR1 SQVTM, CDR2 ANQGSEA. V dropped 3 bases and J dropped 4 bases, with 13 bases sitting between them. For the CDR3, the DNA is TGCAGCGTTGAGAACGGGGCTGGTTACAATGAGCAGTTCTTC. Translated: CSVENGAGYNEQFF.

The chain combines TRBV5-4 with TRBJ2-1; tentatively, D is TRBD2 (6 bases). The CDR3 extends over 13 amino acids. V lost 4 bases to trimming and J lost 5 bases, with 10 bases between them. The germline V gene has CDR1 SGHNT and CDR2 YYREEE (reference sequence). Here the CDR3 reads CASSPSANNEQFF. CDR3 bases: TGTGCCAGCAGCCCTAGCGCCAACAATGAGCAGTTCTTC.

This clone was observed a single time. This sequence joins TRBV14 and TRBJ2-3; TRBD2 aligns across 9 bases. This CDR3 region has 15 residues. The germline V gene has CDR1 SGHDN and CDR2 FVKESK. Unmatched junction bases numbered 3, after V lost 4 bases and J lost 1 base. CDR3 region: CASSRIAGGTDTQYF. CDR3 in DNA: TGTGCCAGCAGCCGAATAGCGGGGGGCACAGATACGCAGTATTTT. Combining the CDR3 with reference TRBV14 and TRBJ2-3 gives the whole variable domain EAGVTQFPSHSVIEKGQTVTLRCDPISGHDNLYWYRRVMGKEIKFLLHFVKESKQDESGMPNNRFLAERTGGTYSTLKVQPAELEDSGVYFCASSRIAGGTDTQYFGPGTRLTVL.

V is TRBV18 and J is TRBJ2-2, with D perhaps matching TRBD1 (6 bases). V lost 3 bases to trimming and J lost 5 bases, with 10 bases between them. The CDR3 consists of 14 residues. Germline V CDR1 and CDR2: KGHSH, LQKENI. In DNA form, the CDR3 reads TGTGCCAGCTCACCCTTCGACAGGACCGGGGAGCTGTTTTTT. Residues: CASSPFDRTGELFF.

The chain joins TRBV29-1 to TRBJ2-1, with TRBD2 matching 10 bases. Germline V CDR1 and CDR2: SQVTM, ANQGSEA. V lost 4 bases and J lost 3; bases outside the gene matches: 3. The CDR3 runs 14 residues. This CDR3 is CSVGGLADYNEQFF. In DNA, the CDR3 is TGCAGCGTTGGAGGACTAGCGGACTACAATGAGCAGTTCTTC.

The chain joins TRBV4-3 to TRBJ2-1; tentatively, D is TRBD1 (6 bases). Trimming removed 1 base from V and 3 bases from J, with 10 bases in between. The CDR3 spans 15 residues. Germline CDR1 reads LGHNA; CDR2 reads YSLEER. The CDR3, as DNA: TGCGCCAGCAGCCAAGCAGGGGATGGCTACAATGAGCAGTTCTTC. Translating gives CASSQAGDGYNEQFF.

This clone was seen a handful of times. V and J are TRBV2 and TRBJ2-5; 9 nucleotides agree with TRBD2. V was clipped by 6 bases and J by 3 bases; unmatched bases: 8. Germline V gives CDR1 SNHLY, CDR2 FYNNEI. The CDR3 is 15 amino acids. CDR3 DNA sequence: TGTGCCAGCAGGGCTAGCGGGGCCCTAAAAGAGACCCAGTACTTC. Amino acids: CASRASGALKETQYF.

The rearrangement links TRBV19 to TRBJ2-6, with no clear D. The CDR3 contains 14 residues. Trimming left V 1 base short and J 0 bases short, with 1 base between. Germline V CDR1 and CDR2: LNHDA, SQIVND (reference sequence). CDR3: CASSIVSGANVLTF. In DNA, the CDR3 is TGTGCCAGTAGTATAGTCTCTGGGGCCAACGTCCTGACTTTC.

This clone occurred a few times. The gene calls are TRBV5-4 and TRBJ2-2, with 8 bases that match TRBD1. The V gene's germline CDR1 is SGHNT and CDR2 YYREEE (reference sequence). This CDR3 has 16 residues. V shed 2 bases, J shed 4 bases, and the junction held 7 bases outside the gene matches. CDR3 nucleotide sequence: TGTGCCAGCAGCTTTGGACAGGGACCGACCACCGGGGAGCTGTTTTTT. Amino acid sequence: CASSFGQGPTTGELFF.

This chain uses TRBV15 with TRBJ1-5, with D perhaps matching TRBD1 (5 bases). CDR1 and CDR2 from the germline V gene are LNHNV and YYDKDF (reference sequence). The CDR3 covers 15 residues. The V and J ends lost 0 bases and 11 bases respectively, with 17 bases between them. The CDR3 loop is CATSRDPGGARTQHF. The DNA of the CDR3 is TGTGCCACCAGCAGAGATCCGGGTGGGGCGCGAACCCAGCATTTT.

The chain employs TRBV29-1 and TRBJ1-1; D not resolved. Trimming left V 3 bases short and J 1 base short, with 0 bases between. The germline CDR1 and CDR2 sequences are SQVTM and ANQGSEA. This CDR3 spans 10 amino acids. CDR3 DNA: TGCAGCGTTGAGAACACTGAAGCTTTCTTT. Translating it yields CSVENTEAFF.

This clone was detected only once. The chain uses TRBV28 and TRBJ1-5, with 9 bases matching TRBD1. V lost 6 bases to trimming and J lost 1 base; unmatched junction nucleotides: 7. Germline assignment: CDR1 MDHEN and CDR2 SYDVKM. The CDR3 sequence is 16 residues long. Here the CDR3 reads CASRQQGARSNQPQHF. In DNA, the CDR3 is TGTGCCAGCAGGCAACAGGGGGCGAGAAGCAATCAGCCCCAGCATTTT.

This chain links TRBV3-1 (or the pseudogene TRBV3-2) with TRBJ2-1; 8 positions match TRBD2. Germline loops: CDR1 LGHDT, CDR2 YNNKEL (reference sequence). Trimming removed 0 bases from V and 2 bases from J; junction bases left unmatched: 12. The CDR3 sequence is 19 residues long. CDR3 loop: CASSQDLGLAGDTYNEQFF. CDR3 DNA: TGTGCCAGCAGCCAAGATCTCGGCCTAGCGGGCGACACCTACAATGAGCAGTTCTTC.

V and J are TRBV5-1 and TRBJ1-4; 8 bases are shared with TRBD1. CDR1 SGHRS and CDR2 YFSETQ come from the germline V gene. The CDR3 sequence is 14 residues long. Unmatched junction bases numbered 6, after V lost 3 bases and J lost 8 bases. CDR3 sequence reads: CASSYGQGREKLFF. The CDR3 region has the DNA TGCGCCAGCAGCTACGGACAGGGTCGGGAAAAACTGTTTTTT.

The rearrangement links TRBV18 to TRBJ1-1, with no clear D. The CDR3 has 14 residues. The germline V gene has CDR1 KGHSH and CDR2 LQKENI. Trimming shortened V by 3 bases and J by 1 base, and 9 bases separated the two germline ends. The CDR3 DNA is TGTGCCAGCTCACCCCCGACCGGGAACACTGAAGCTTTCTTT. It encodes CASSPPTGNTEAFF.

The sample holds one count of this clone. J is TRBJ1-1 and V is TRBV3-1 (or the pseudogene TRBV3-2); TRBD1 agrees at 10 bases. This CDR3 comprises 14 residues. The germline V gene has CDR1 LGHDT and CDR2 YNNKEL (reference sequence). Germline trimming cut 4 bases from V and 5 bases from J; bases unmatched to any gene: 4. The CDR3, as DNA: TGTGCCAGCAGCCTCGGGACAGGGGTTACTGAAGCTTTCTTT. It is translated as CASSLGTGVTEAFF.

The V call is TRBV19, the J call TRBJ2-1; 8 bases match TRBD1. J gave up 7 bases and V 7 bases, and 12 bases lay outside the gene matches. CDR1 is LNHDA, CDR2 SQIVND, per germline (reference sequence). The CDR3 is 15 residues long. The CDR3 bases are TGTGCCAGTACTAGGGGACAGGAAAGTAGGAATGAGCAGTTCTTC. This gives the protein CASTRGQESRNEQFF.

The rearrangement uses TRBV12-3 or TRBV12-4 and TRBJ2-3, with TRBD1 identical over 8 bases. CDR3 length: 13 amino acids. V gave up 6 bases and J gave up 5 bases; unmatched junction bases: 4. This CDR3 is CASSRGLEDTQYF. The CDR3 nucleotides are TGTGCCAGCAGCAGGGGGCTAGAAGATACGCAGTATTTT.

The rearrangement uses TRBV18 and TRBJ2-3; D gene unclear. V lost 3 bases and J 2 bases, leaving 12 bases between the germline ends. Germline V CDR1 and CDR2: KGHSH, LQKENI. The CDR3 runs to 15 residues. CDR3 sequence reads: CASSPYLEITDTQYF. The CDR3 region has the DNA TGTGCCAGCTCACCGTATCTGGAGATCACAGATACGCAGTATTTT.

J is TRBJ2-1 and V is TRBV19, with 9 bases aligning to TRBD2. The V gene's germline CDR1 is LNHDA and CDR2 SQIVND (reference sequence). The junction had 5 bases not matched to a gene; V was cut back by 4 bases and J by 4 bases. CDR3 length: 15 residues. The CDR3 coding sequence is TGTGCCAGTAGTAGGGCTAGCGGGACATACAATGAGCAGTTCTTC. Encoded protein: CASSRASGTYNEQFF.

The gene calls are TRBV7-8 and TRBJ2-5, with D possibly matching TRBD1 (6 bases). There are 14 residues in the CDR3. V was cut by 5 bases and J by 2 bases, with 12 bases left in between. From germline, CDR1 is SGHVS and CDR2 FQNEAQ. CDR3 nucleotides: TGTGCCAGCAGCCCAGGGGTCGTTCAAGAGACCCAGTACTTC. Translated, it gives CASSPGVVQETQYF.

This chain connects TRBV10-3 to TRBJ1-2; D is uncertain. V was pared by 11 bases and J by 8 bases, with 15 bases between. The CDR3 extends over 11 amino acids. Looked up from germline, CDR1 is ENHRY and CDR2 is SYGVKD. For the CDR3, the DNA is TGTGCCTCGACCGATAAATACGGCTACACCTTC. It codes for CASTDKYGYTF.